Here is one T cell receptor beta chain with its context. Its antigen has not been determined. The sample holds no much larger clone one base away, and base qualities are not on file. Receptors were amplified or captured by the immunoSEQ multiplex PCR assay. Not all clones reach the TCRdb copy of this immuneACCESS table, which keeps in-frame sequences only. Checked studies attribute under half of the gap to unresolved V genes and leave the rest unexplained. This sample comprises some 660,000 clones, approximately 89% of them detected only once. The top ten clones comprise 0.0094% of the sample. Reading the germline V gene gives CDR1 MGHDK and CDR2 SYGVNS. From cysteine to phenylalanine, the CDR3 is 18 amino acids long. Just CDR3 DNA is preserved here, 54 bases in frame from base 1. V trim: 3 bases; J trim: 4 bases; unmatched bases: 9. The data are from a study of shared T cell receptors in the human thymus listed by TCRdb under 2021. Regarding the complete study: The study examined how self-reactive, shared T-cell receptor alpha chains are generated in the human thymus.

The data were also submitted as part of a second study, on human thymus T cells. As the second publication notes: The donors were immunologically healthy infants in Finland who had open corrective cardiac surgery for congenital heart defects. The thymus tissue came from surgical resects taken out during corrective cardiac surgery. Usage of V and J gene segments appeared to be biased in both the thymic and the peripheral blood repertoires. The related research reported highly overlapping thymic TCR repertoires among unrelated individuals. TCR alpha and beta repertoires from fewer than ten infant thymus samples and a few related peripheral blood samples were characterized in the study. The cohort included several male and a couple of female infants, with donor ages spanning 7 to 244 days. After being mechanically released from the tissue, thymocytes were kept at -70 degrees C in pellets of roughly 9.5-32 million cells. A QIAsymphony instrument was used to extract genomic DNA from the frozen cell pellets. The immunoSEQ multiplex PCR assay was used to amplify the TCRB and TCRAD loci from a standardized amount of quality-controlled genomic DNA. The V(D)J region was spanned by amplicons of a length sufficient to cover the CDR3 and to identify V and J genes. Through the commercial immunoSEQ service, the amplicons were sequenced on an Illumina platform. Corrections for primer bias and sequencing errors followed previously described methods, while TCRAD and TCRB definitions were based on the IMGT database. Repertoires were analysed with immunoSEQ Analyzer 3.0 and VDJTools, covering basic statistics, V/J segment usage, diversity estimates, rarefaction and pairwise overlap. To estimate diversity, the Chao1, ChaoE, Efron-Thisted, Shannon and inverse Simpson indices were applied, and diversity was also estimated on datasets down-sampled to the smallest sample. Repertoire overlap was assessed by strict matching of CDR3 nucleotide sequence, V gene and J gene, and clustering was done by Jaccard-based multidimensional scaling. On average, thymus samples yielded around 850,000 unique TCRB clonotypes, whereas blood samples yielded about 84,000.

This chain is built from TRBV25-1 and TRBJ2-2, with TRBD2 matching 12 junction bases. Sequenced material: thymocytes. The clonotype originates from a boy less than two years old with a congenital heart defect. Donor details come from another sample of the same person, matched by shared clones. In nucleotides, the sequence is TGTGCCAGCAGTGATCGTCTAGCGGGAGGGTCCTCCACCGGGGAGCTGTTTTTT. It translates as CASSDRLAGGSSTGELFF.